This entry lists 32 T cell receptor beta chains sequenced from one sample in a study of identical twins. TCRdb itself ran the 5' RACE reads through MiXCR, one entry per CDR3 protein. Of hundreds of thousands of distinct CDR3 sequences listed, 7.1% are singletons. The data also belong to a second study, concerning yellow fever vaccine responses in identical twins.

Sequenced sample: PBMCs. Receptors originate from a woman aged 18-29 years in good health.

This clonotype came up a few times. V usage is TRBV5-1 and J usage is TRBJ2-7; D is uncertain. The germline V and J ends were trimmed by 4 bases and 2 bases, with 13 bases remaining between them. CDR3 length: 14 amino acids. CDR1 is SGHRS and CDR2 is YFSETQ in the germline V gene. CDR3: CASSRKETTYEQYF. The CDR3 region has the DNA TGCGCCAGCAGCCGGAAGGAGACGACCTACGAGCAGTACTTC. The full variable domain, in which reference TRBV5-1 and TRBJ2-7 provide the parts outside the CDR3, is KAGVTQTPRYLIKTRGQQVTLSCSPISGHRSVSWYQQTPGQGLQFLFEYFSETQRNKGNFPGRFSGRQFSNSRSEMNVSTLELGDSALYLCASSRKETTYEQYFGPGTRLTVT.

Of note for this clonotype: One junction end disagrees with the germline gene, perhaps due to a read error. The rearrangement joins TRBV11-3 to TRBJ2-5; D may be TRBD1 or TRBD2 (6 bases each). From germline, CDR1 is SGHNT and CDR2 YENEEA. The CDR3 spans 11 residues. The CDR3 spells CASSLGKGGHF. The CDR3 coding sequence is TGTGCCAGCAGCTTAGGGAAGGGGGGACACTTC.

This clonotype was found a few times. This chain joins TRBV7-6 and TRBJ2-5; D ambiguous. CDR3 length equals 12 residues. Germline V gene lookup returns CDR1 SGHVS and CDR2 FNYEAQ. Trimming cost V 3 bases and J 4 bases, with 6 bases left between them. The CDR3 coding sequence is TGTGCCAGCAGCTTTTATTCAGAGACCCAGTACTTC. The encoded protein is CASSFYSETQYF.

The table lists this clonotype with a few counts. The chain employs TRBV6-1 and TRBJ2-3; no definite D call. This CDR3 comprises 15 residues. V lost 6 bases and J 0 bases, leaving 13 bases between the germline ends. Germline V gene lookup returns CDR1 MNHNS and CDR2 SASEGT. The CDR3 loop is CASSSQGRSTDTQYF. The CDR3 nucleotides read TGTGCCAGCAGCTCCCAAGGACGGAGCACAGATACGCAGTATTTT.

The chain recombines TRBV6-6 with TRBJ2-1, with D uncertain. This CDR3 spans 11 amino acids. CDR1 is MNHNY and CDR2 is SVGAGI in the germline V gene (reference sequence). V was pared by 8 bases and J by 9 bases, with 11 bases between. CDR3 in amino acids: CASYAPPEQFF. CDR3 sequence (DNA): TGTGCCAGCTACGCACCACCTGAGCAGTTCTTC.

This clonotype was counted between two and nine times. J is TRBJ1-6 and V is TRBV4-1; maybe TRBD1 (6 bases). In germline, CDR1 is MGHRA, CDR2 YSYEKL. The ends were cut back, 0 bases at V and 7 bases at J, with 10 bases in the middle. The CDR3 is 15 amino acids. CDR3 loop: CASSQEGAVNSPLHF. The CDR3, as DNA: TGCGCCAGCAGCCAAGAGGGGGCAGTCAATTCACCCCTCCACTTT.

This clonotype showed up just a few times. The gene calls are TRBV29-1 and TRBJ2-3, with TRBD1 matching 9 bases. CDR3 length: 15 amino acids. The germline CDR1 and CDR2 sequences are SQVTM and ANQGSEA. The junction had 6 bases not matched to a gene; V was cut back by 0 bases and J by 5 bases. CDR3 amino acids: CSVEDLGTGKDTQYF. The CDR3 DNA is TGCAGCGTTGAAGATTTAGGGACAGGGAAAGATACGCAGTATTTT.

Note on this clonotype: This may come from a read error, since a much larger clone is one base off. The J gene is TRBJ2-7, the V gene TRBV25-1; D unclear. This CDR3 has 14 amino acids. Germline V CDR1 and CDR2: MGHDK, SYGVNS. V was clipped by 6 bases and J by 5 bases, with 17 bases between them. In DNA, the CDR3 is TGTGCCAGCAGCGGTCCGGAACCCCCCCACGAGCAGTACGTC. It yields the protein CASSGPEPPHEQYV.

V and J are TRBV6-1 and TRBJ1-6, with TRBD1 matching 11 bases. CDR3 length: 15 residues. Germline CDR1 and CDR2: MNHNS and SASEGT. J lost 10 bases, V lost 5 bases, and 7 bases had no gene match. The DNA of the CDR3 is TGTGCCAGCAGTACGCGGGGACAGGGGGACTCACCCCTCCACTTT. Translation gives CASSTRGQGDSPLHF.

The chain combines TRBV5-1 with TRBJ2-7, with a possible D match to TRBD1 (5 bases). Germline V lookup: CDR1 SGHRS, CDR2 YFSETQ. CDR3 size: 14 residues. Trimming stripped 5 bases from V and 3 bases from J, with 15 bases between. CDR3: CASSIGDSIYEQYF. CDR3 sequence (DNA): TGCGCCAGCAGTATCGGCGACAGCATCTACGAGCAGTACTTC.

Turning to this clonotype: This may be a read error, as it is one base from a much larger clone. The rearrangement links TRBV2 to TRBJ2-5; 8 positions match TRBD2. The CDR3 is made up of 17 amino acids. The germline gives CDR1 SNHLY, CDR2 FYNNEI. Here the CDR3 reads CASSQANPGTSLSTQYF. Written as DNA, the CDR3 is TGTGCCAGCAGTCAAGCTAATCCAGGGACTAGTCTCTCGACCCAGTACTTC.

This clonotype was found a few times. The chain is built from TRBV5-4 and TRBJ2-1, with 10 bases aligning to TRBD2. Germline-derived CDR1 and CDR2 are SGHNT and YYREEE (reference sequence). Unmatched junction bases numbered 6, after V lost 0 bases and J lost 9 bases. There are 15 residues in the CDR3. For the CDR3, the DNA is TGTGCCAGCAGCTTGGTTCTAGCGGGGGTTGGTGAGCAGTTCTTC. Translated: CASSLVLAGVGEQFF. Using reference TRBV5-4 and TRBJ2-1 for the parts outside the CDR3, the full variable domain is ETGVTQSPTHLIKTRGQQVTLRCSSQSGHNTVSWYQQALGQGPQFIFQYYREEENGRGNFPPRFSGLQFPNYSSELNVNALELDDSALYLCASSLVLAGVGEQFFGPGTRLTVL.

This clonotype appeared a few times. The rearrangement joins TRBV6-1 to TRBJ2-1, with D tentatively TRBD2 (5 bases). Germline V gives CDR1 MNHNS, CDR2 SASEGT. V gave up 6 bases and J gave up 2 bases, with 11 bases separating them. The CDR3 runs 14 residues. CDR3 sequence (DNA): TGTGCCAGCAGAGATCCCGGGGCCTACAATGAGCAGTTCTTC. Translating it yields CASRDPGAYNEQFF.

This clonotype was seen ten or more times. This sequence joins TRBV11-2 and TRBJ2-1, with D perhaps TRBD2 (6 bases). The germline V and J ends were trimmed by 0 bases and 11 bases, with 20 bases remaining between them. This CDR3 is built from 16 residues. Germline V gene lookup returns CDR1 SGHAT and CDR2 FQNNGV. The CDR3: CASSLDPSEEGGKQFF. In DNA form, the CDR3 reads TGTGCCAGCAGCTTAGACCCCTCGGAGGAGGGTGGGAAGCAGTTCTTC.

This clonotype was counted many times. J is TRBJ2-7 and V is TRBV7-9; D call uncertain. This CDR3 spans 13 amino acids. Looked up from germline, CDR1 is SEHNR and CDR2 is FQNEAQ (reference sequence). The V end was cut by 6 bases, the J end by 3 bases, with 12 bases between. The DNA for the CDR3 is TGTGCCAGCAGTAGTACGCAGTTCTACGAGCAGTACTTC. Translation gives CASSSTQFYEQYF.

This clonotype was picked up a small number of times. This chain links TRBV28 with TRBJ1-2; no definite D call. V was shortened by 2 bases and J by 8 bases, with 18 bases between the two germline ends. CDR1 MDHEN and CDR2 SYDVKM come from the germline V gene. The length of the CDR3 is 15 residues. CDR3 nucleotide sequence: TGTGCCAGCAGTTTAAGCTACCCTCCTGGGTCGGGCTACACCTTC. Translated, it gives CASSLSYPPGSGYTF.

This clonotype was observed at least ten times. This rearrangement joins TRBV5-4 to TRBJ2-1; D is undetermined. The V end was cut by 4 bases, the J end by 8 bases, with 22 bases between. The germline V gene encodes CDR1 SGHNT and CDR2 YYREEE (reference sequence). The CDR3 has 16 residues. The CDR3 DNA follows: TGTGCCAGCAGCACCTTAGCAGGAGATATCTGGGATGAGCAGTTCTTC. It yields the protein CASSTLAGDIWDEQFF.

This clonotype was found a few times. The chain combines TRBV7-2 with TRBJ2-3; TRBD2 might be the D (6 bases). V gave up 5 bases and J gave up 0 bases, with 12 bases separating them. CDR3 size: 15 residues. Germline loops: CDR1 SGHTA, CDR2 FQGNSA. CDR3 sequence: CASSTWTKSTDTQYF. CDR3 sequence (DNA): TGTGCCAGCAGCACTTGGACTAAAAGCACAGATACGCAGTATTTT.

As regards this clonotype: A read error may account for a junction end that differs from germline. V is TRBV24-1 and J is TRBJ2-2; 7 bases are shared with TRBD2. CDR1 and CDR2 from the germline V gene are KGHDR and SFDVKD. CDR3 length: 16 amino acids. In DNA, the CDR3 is TGTGCCACCAGTGATAGAACTCTAGGACTAGACGGGGAGCCGTTTTTT. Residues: CATSDRTLGLDGEPFF.

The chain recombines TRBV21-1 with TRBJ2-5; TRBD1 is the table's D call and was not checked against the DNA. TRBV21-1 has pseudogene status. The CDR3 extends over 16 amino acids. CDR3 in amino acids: CASSSALAGGVETQYF. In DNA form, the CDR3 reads TGTGCCAGCAGCTCAGCATTGGCAGGGGGCGTCGAGACCCAGTACTTC.

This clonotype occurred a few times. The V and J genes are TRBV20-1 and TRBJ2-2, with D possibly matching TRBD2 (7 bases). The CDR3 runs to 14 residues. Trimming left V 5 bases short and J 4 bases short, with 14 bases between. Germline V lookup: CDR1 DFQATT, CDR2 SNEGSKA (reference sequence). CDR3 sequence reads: CSASGGRVTGELFF. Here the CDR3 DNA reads TGCAGTGCTTCGGGGGGCCGGGTCACCGGGGAGCTGTTTTTT.

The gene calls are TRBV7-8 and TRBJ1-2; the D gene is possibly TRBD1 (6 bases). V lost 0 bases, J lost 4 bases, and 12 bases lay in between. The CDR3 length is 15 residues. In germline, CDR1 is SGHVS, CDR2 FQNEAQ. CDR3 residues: CASSLAGGQPYGYTF. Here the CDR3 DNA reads TGTGCCAGCAGCTTAGCGGGGGGACAACCCTATGGCTACACCTTC.

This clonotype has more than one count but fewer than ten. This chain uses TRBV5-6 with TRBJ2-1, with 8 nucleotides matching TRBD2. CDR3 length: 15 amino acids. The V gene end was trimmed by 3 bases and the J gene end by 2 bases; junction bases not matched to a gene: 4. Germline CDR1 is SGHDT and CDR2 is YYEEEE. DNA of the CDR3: TGTGCCAGCAGCTACACGGGGGGGCCCTACAATGAGCAGTTCTTC. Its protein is CASSYTGGPYNEQFF.

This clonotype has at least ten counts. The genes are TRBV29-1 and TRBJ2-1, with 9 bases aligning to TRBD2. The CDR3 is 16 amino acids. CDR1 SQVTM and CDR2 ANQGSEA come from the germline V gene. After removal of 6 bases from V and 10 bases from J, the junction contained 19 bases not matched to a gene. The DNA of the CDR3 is TGCAGCGTCGAGGGTGTGGTGGCTAGCGGGACTGGGGAGCAGTTCTTC. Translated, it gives CSVEGVVASGTGEQFF.

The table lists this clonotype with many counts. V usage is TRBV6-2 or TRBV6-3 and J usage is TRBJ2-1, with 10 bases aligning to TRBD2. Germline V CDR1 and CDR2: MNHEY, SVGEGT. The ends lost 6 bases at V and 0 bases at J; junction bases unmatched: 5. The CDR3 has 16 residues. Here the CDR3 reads CASSLAGVSSYNEQFF. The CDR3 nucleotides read TGTGCCAGCAGCCTAGCGGGGGTAAGCTCCTACAATGAGCAGTTCTTC.

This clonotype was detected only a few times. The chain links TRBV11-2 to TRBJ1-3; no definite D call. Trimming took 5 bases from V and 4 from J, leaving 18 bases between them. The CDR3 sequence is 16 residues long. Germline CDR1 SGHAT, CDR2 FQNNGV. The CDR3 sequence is CASSSLGKGDGNTIYF. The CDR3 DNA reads TGTGCCAGCAGCAGCTTAGGTAAAGGAGACGGAAACACCATATATTTT. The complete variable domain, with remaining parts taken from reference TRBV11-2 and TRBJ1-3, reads EAGVAQSPRYKIIEKRQSVAFWCNPISGHATLYWYQQILGQGPKLLIQFQNNGVVDDSQLPKDRFSAERLKGVDSTLKIQPAKLEDSAVYLCASSSLGKGDGNTIYFGEGSWLTVV.

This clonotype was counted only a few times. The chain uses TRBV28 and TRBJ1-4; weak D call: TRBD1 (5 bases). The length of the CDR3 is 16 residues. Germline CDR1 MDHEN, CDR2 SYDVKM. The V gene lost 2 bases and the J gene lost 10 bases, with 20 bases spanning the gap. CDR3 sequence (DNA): TGTGCCAGCAGTTTACCTCCGGCGGCAGGGTGGGGAAAACTGTTTTTT. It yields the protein CASSLPPAAGWGKLFF.

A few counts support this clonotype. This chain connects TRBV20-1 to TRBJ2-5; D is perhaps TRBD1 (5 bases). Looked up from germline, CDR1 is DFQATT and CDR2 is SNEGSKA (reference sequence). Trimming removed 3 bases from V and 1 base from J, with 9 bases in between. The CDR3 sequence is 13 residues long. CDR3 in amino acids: CSASRQLQETQYF. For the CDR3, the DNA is TGCAGTGCTAGTCGACAGCTCCAAGAGACCCAGTACTTC.

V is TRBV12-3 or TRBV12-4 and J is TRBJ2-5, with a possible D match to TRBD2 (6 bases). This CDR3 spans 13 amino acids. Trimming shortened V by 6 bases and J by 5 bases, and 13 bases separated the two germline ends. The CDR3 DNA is TGTGCCAGCAGCCCACGCGGGGCTGAGACCCAGTACTTC. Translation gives CASSPRGAETQYF.

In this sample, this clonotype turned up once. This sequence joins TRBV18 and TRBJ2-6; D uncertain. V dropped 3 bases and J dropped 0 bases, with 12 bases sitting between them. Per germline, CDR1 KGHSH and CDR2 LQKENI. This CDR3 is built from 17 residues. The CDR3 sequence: CASSPGVQTSGANVLTF. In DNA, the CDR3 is TGTGCCAGCTCACCGGGCGTGCAGACCTCTGGGGCCAACGTCCTGACTTTC. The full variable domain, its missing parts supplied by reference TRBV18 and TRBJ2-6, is NAGVMQNPRHLVRRRGQEARLRCSPMKGHSHVYWYRQLPEEGLKFMVYLQKENIIDESGMPKERFSAEFPKEGPSILRIQQVVRGDSAAYFCASSPGVQTSGANVLTFGAGSRLTVL.

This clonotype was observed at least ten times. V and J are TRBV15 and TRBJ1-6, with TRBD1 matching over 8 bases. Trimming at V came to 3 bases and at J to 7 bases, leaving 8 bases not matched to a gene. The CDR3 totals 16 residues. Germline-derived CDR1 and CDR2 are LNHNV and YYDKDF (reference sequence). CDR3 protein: CATSRDPGQENSPLHF. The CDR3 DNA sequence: TGTGCCACCAGCAGGGACCCGGGACAGGAAAATTCACCCCTCCACTTT.

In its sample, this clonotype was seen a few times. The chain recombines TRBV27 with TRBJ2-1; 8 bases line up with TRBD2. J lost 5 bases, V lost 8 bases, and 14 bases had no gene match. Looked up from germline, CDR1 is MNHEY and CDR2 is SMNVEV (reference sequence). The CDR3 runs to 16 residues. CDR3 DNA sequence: TGTGCCAGCGCTGGGGTGTGGCGGGAGGTCCACAATGAGCAGTTCTTC. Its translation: CASAGVWREVHNEQFF.